The T cell receptor beta chain under discussion was sequenced for a study of cytomegalovirus exposure and HLA in healthy donors. Study-level results: In vitro, a few CMV-associated chains proved specific for CMV antigens. Researchers reported in a later analysis that common viral pathogens appeared linked to several top clusters.

A remark on this clone: Its target is not known.

The germline V gene encodes CDR1 SGHRS and CDR2 YFSETQ. The CDR3 extends over 12 amino acids. The V gene lost 1 base and the J gene lost 4 bases, with 6 bases spanning the gap. The PCR had 60 Vbeta and 13 Jbeta primers. Per the original data handling: It was a later analysis that counted around 85 million unique TCR beta chains, of which some 9.9 million were shared. Sequencing was performed with immunoSEQ multiplex PCR; in TCRdb, only in-frame clones are kept and a portion is missing. V, J and clone size are taken as reported in that table, and D and trimming were inferred from the DNA itself. The data show about 140,000 clones, roughly four fifths seen once.

This sequence originates from a man younger than 35 in good health and CMV-seropositive. The rearrangement uses TRBV5-1 and TRBJ2-7; D gene unclear. The sequencing input was PBMCs. The CDR3 nucleotides are TGCGCCAGCAGCTTGCCCGGGTACGAGCAGTACTTC. Amino acid sequence: CASSLPGYEQYF.